A selection of T cell receptor beta chains follows, all from one sample in a study of Ad26.COV2.S vaccination and SARS-CoV-2 variants. TCRdb keeps only in-frame clones here, not all; method: immunoSEQ multiplex PCR. The data contain around 400,000 clones, 80% to 95% of them singletons. The sample was peripheral blood, taken in a trial of Ad26.COV2.S vaccine versus placebo. These receptors were collected from a person between 18 and 60 years old who received the Ad26.COV2.S COVID-19 vaccine or a placebo. Each CDR3 is given with its conserved first and last residue. A D gene is named only where the DNA matches it firmly. Clone size appears in some rows only: once, few, many, or a class for an expanded clone.

v_gene	len	d_gene	abundance	j_gene	CDR3nt	CDR3aa
TRBV20-1	13	.	.	TRBJ2-3	TGCAGTGCTAGTGCTGGGGGGACAGATACGCAGTATTTT	CSASAGGTDTQYF
TRBV13	13	.	.	TRBJ2-1	TGTGCCAGCAGCTTAATCACAGGCAATGAGCAGTTCTTC	CASSLITGNEQFF
TRBV6-2/TRBV6-3	19	.	.	TRBJ2-3	TGTGCCAGCAGTTATCGACTCGGAGGGACTGACCACCTCACAGATACGCAGTATTTT	CASSYRLGGTDHLTDTQYF
TRBV5-1	14	TRBD1	.	TRBJ2-7	TGCGCCAGCAGCCCGTGGACAGGCTCCTACGAGCAGTACTTC	CASSPWTGSYEQYF
TRBV10-3	13	.	.	TRBJ1-1	TGTGCCATCAGTAACCAGGGACGGATCGAAGCTTTCTTT	CAISNQGRIEAFF
TRBV4-1	15	.	.	TRBJ1-2	TGCGCCAGCAGCCTAGAGGGGGGAATCGCTTATGGCTACACCTTC	CASSLEGGIAYGYTF
TRBV7-2	16	TRBD2	.	TRBJ2-1	TGTGCCAGCAGCTTTGCCGGGACTAGCAATTACAATGAGCAGTTCTTC	CASSFAGTSNYNEQFF
TRBV7-7	18	.	.	TRBJ2-7	TGTGCCAGCAGCTCGGGCCCAAGGGGTAGGGAACCCAACTACGAGCAGTACTTC	CASSSGPRGREPNYEQYF
TRBV3-1/TRBV3-2	16	.	.	TRBJ2-2	TGTGCCAGCAGCCAAGAGGTCAGCTCGAACACCGGGGAGCTGTTTTTT	CASSQEVSSNTGELFF
TRBV9	14	TRBD1	.	TRBJ1-1	TGTGCCAGCAGCGGGGACAGGGGGCTTACTGAAGCTTTCTTT	CASSGDRGLTEAFF
TRBV7-9	15	TRBD1	.	TRBJ1-1	TGTGCCAGCAGCTCGGCCTTACAGGGGAGGGCTCGAGCTTTCTTT	CASSSALQGRARAFF
TRBV18	15	.	.	TRBJ2-7	TGTGCCAGCTCACCAGAACAGGGATCCTTCTACGAGCAGTACTTC	CASSPEQGSFYEQYF
TRBV27	14	TRBD1	.	TRBJ1-5	TGTGCCAGCAGTTTGACAGGGGGTAATCAGCCCCAGCATTTT	CASSLTGGNQPQHF
TRBV27	16	.	.	TRBJ2-1	TGTGCCAGCAGCTCCCCCGTCAGGGACCTGAACAATGAGCAGTTCTTC	CASSSPVRDLNNEQFF
TRBV18	18	TRBD1	.	TRBJ2-5	TGTGCCAGCTCACCAATGAGACAGGGGGCGGTTACTCAAGAGACCCAGTACTTC	CASSPMRQGAVTQETQYF
TRBV9	14	.	.	TRBJ2-7	TGTGCCAGCAGCGCGGGACCCCGGAACTACGAGCAGTACTTC	CASSAGPRNYEQYF
TRBV6-5	15	.	.	TRBJ1-4	TGTGCCAGCACCACCTCCAGGGTAGGGGATGAAAAACTGTTTTTT	CASTTSRVGDEKLFF
TRBV5-6	12	.	.	TRBJ2-1	TGTGCCAGCAGCTCGGACTACAATGAGCAGTTCTTC	CASSSDYNEQFF
TRBV6-2/TRBV6-3	11	TRBD1	.	TRBJ1-1	TGTGCCAGCAGTTTACAGGGGGGAGCTTTCTTT	CASSLQGGAFF
TRBV28	13	.	.	TRBJ2-7	TGTGCCAGCAGTTTTCATATGTCCCCCCAGCAGTACTTC	CASSFHMSPQQYF
TRBV28	18	.	.	TRBJ2-1	TGTGCCAGCAGTCCCGCTAGGGGCCGGCCTGGGGCCTACAATGAGCAGTTCTTC	CASSPARGRPGAYNEQFF
TRBV5-1	15	TRBD1	.	TRBJ1-2	TGCGCCAGCAGCTTGCCGGGACAGGGTCAATATGGCTACACCTTC	CASSLPGQGQYGYTF
TRBV18	15	.	.	TRBJ2-1	TGTGCCAGCTCACCACTGTCGGCGGCAAACAATGAGCAGTTCTTC	CASSPLSAANNEQFF
TRBV7-6	14	.	.	TRBJ2-7	TGTGCCAGCAGCCTGGGACGGGGAATCTACGAGCAGTACTTC	CASSLGRGIYEQYF
TRBV5-1	16	TRBD2	.	TRBJ2-2	TGCGCCAGCACCGGGACTAGCGGGAGAATCACCGGGGAGCTGTTTTTT	CASTGTSGRITGELFF
TRBV30	16	TRBD1	.	TRBJ1-3	TGTGCCTGGAGTGTCTCGACAGGGTTTGCTGGAAACACCATATATTTT	CAWSVSTGFAGNTIYF
TRBV5-4	14	TRBD1	.	TRBJ2-5	TGTGCCAGCAGCTTGGGGGGGACAGGGGAGACCCAGTACTTC	CASSLGGTGETQYF
TRBV20-1	11	TRBD1	.	TRBJ1-2	TGCATGGGACAGGACAACTATGGCTACACCTTC	CMGQDNYGYTF
TRBV7-6	15	TRBD1	.	TRBJ1-2	TGTGCCAGCAGCCCCACCGGGACAGGGAGTTATGGCTACACCTTC	CASSPTGTGSYGYTF
TRBV9	14	.	.	TRBJ2-5	TGTGCCAGCAGCGTCCACAGGGCTCAAGGAACCCAGTACTTC	CASSVHRAQGTQYF
TRBV3-1/TRBV3-2	15	.	.	TRBJ2-1	TGTGCCAGCAGCCAAGACGCTAGCTCCTACAATGAGCAGTTCTTC	CASSQDASSYNEQFF
TRBV30	16	.	.	TRBJ1-1	TGTGCCTGGAGTGTACCCCGGAAATCTTTGAACACTGAAGCTTTCTTT	CAWSVPRKSLNTEAFF
TRBV19	19	TRBD2	.	TRBJ2-1	TGTGCCAGTAGTATTGTTGGACTAGCGGGGGCTCGCTCCTACAATGAGCAGTTCTTC	CASSIVGLAGARSYNEQFF
TRBV5-5	15	.	.	TRBJ2-6	TGTGCCAGCAGCCTGAGACTCTCTGGGGCCAACGTCCTGACTTTC	CASSLRLSGANVLTF
TRBV5-4	11	.	once	TRBJ2-1	TGTGCCAGCAGCTTGTTCAGTGAGCAGTTCTTC	CASSLFSEQFF
TRBV5-5	17	TRBD1	.	TRBJ2-6	TGTGCCAGCAGCTTGTGGGACAGGGGCGCTGGGGCCAACGTCCTGACTTTC	CASSLWDRGAGANVLTF
TRBV18	17	TRBD1	.	TRBJ2-7	TGTGCCAGCTCGAAAAGGCCGGGACAGGGATATTCCTACGAGCAGTACTTC	CASSKRPGQGYSYEQYF
TRBV19	15	.	few	TRBJ1-1	TGTGCCAGTAGTATTGGAGGAAACGTGAGAACTGAAGCTTTCTTT	CASSIGGNVRTEAFF
TRBV30	12	.	.	TRBJ1-6	TGTGCCTGGAGTGTAACGGGTTCACCCCTCCACTTT	CAWSVTGSPLHF
TRBV3-1/TRBV3-2	15	.	.	TRBJ1-1	TGTGCCAGCTGCCCGTGCTGGGGGGCTTACACTGAAGCTTTCTTT	CASCPCWGAYTEAFF
TRBV3-1/TRBV3-2	18	TRBD2	.	TRBJ2-2	TGTGCCAGCAGCCCCGAAGGGGTCTTAGCGGGAATCACCGGGGAGCTGTTTTTT	CASSPEGVLAGITGELFF
TRBV18	17	TRBD2	.	TRBJ2-5	TGTGCCAGCTCACCACCGATAGCGGGGATCTTCCAAGAGACCCAGTACTTC	CASSPPIAGIFQETQYF
TRBV5-1	16	.	.	TRBJ2-7	TGCGCCAGCAGCTCCTTCTTGGGGCGGGAAATATACGAGCAGTACTTC	CASSSFLGREIYEQYF
TRBV11-3	15	.	.	TRBJ2-7	TGTGCCAGCAGCTTCCCAGCGGGTTATTCCTACGAGCAGTACTTC	CASSFPAGYSYEQYF
TRBV18	13	TRBD1	.	TRBJ1-2	TGTGCCAGCTCACCTGACAGGGGAGATGGCTACACCTTC	CASSPDRGDGYTF
TRBV7-2	14	TRBD1	.	TRBJ1-2	TGTGCCAGCAGCCAACCGGGACAGGATTATGGCTACACCTTC	CASSQPGQDYGYTF
TRBV7-8	13	.	once	TRBJ1-1	TGTGCCAGCAGCCCCGGGGGGGACACTGAAGCTTTCTTT	CASSPGGDTEAFF
TRBV7-9	15	TRBD1	.	TRBJ2-3	TGTGCCAGCAGCCGAAAGACAGGGTCCACAGATACGCAGTATTTT	CASSRKTGSTDTQYF
TRBV30	15	TRBD2	few	TRBJ2-7	TGTGCCTGGGGAGGACTAGCGGGAGGTATCCTCGAGCAGTACTTC	CAWGGLAGGILEQYF
TRBV7-3	14	.	.	TRBJ1-5	TGTGCCAGCAGCTTGGGACTGCGAAAAAAGCCCCAGCATTTT	CASSLGLRKKPQHF
TRBV28	13	.	once	TRBJ2-7	TGTGCCAGCTCAAAATGGGCTCTCCACGAGCAGTACTTC	CASSKWALHEQYF
TRBV18	15	.	.	TRBJ2-3	TGTGCCAGCTCACCAAATCAGCGGGCCACAGATACGCAGTATTTT	CASSPNQRATDTQYF
TRBV7-2	14	.	.	TRBJ1-6	TGTGCCAGCAGCCTAGGAACCTATAATTCACCCCTCCACTTT	CASSLGTYNSPLHF
TRBV28	14	TRBD2	.	TRBJ2-5	TGTGCCAGCAGATCCGGGACTAGCCTGGAGACCCAGTACTTC	CASRSGTSLETQYF